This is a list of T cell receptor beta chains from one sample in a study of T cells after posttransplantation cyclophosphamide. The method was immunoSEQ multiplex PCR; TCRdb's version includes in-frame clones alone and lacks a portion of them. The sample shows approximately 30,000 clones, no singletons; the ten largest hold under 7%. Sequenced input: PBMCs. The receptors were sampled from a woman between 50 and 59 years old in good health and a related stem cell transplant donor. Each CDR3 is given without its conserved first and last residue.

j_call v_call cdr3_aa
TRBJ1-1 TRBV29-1 SVAQGRFAEAF
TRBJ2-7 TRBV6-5 ASSYIATSSYEQY
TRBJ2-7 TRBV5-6 ASSPTGTGVHEQY
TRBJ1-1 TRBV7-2 ASSPDIISFEAF
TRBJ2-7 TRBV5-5 ASSFWDIPYEQY
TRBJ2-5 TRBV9 ASSVTSGSRETQY
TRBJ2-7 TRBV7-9 ASRSHEQY
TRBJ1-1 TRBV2 ASIGGAGTEAF
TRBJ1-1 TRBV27 ASSFGDRGSEAF
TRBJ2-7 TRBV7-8 ASSWTSVYEQY
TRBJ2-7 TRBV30 AYQRNSYEQY
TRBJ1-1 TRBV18 ASSPRGMNTEAF
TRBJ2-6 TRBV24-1 ATSAQSGAAMNVFSGANVLT
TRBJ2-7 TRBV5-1 ASSLGSAEGGEQY
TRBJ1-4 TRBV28 ASSTQGATNEKLF
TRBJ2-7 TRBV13 ASSPGRGEIVHEQY
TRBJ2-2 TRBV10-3 AISESLPGPDTGELF
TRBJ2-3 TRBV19 ASKGRGGGTDTQY
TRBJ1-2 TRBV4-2 ASSQLTGGDGYT
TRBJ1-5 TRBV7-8 ASSPSTYRQGPQH
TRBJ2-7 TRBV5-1 ASSFLGETSDEQY
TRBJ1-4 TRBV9 ASSGGGGSNEKLF
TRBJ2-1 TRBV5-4 ASSLRTSSYNEQF
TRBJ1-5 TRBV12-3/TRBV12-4 ASRGQRSGNQPQH
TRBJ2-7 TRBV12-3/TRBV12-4 ASNQQGRFDEQY
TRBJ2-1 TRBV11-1 ASSPPEGSSYNEQF
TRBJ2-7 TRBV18 ASSPNPDSYEQY
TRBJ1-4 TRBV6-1 ASSEPFYRTGAATNEKLF
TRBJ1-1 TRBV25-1 ASSEYLRGKNTEAF
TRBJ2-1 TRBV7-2 ASSSSGYEQF
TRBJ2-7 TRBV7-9 ASSSGRAYEQY
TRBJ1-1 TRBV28 ASRSDRVDTEAF
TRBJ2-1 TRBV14 ASSQTQVILQF
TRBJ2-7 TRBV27 ASSAGQGFLYEQY